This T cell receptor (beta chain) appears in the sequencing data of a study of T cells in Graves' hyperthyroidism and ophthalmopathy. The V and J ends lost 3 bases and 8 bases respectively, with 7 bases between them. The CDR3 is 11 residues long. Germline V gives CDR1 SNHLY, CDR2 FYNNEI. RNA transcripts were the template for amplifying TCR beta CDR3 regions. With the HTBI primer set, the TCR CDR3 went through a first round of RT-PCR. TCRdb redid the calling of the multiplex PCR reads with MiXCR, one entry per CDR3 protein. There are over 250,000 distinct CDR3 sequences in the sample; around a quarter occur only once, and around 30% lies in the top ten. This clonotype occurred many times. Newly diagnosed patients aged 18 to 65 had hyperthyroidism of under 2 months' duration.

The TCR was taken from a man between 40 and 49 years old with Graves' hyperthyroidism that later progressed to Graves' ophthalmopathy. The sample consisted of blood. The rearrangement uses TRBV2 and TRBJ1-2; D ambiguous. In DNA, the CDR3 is TGTGCCAGCAGTGAGGGTCGGGGCTACACCTTC. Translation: CASSEGRGYTF.